Each of the 21 T cell receptor beta chains below was sequenced from the same sample in a study of tumor-infiltrating lymphocytes in primary liver carcinoma. Unsorted whole blood yielded the blood RNA, and germline DNA was also extracted. The template, about 500 ng total RNA, yielded TCR beta cDNA made with a constant-region primer. Nested multiplex PCR, run for three rounds with slightly modified ARM-PCR, yielded TCR beta libraries. The first two PCR rounds used TRBV1-TRBV30 primers with a Cbeta primer, around 10 cycles each. TCRdb fed the multiplex PCR reads into MiXCR, producing one record per CDR3 protein. Seen here are about 350,000 distinct CDR3 sequences, about 65% observed once, and the top ten hold 5.5% to 8%. Sequences were obtained from peripheral blood. Receptors were obtained from a man in his forties with primary liver carcinoma and hepatitis B virus infection.

The DNA of the CDR3 is TGTGCCAGCAACCCGAAAGGGGCTAGCGGCACAGATACACGGTATTTT. The encoded protein is CASNPKGASGTDTRYF. The chain joins TRBV11-2 to TRBJ2-3; 7 bases agree with TRBD2. The trim removed 7 bases at V and 14 bases at J, leaving 24 bases unmatched. Germline V lookup: CDR1 SGHAT, CDR2 FQNNGV. This CDR3 has 16 residues.

As to this clonotype: Germline and junction disagree at one end, which may indicate a read error. This chain connects TRBV7-9 to TRBJ2-3; D may be TRBD2 (6 bases). The CDR3 has 15 residues. Germline assignment: CDR1 SEHNR and CDR2 FQNEAQ (reference sequence). CDR3 loop: CASSLEGLGTDTEYF. In DNA form, the CDR3 reads TGTGCCAGCAGCTTAGAGGGACTGGGCACAGATACGGAGTATTTT.

The chain recombines TRBV10-2 with TRBJ2-7, with 8 bases matching TRBD2. The length of the CDR3 is 14 residues. CDR1 is WSHSY, CDR2 SAAADI, per germline. The junction had 6 bases not matched to a gene; V was cut back by 6 bases and J by 2 bases. CDR3 loop: CASRLAVGPYEQYF. CDR3 nucleotide sequence: TGCGCCAGCAGACTAGCGGTAGGCCCCTACGAGCAGTACTTC.

Details on this clonotype: Germline and junction disagree at one end, which may indicate a read error. This sequence joins TRBV5-5 and TRBJ2-7; D is uncertain. This CDR3 is 13 amino acids long. In germline, CDR1 is SGHKS, CDR2 YYEKEE (reference sequence). The DNA for the CDR3 is TGTGTCAGCAGCTTAGCCCCTACCTACGAGCAGTACTTC. It translates to CVSSLAPTYEQYF.

Remarks on this clonotype: A much larger clone lies a single base off, so this may be a read error. The V gene is TRBV6-6, the J gene TRBJ1-6; D ambiguous. Germline CDR1 reads MNHNY; CDR2 reads SVGAGI (reference sequence). The CDR3 totals 15 residues. The V and J ends lost 7 bases and 6 bases respectively, with 16 bases between them. As DNA, the CDR3 is TGTGCCAGCATTTTTTCTACGACGGTTAATTCACCCCTCCACTTT. Protein sequence: CASIFSTTVNSPLHF.

The table lists this clonotype with many counts. The J gene is TRBJ2-2, the V gene TRBV7-9, with D unclear. V lost 3 bases to trimming and J lost 3 bases, with 5 bases between them. This CDR3 has 13 residues. Looked up from germline, CDR1 is SEHNR and CDR2 is FQNEAQ (reference sequence). CDR3 nucleotides: TGTGCCAGCAGCTTTGACTACACCGGGGAGCTGTTTTTT. Residues: CASSFDYTGELFF.

J is TRBJ2-7 and V is TRBV11-2; maybe TRBD1 (6 bases). CDR1 and CDR2 from the germline V gene are SGHAT and FQNNGV. CDR3 size: 18 residues. Trimming stripped 8 bases from V and 0 bases from J, with 26 bases between. CDR3 nucleotide sequence: TGTGCCAGCTGCCCATTCCTTAGGGGGAACGGTAACTCCTACGAGCAGTACTTC. This encodes CASCPFLRGNGNSYEQYF.

Turning to this clonotype: A much larger clone differs from this one at a single base, so this may be a read error. The V call is TRBV12-3 or TRBV12-4, the J call TRBJ1-3, with unresolved D. The length of the CDR3 is 11 residues. CDR3 bases: TGTGCCGGCAGTTTTTTAGGCACCATATATTTT. Translating gives CAGSFLGTIYF.

On this clonotype: At one boundary the junction diverges from the germline segment, which might be a read error. The rearrangement uses TRBV30 and TRBJ2-1; 12 bases line up with TRBD1. CDR1 is GTSNPN, CDR2 SVGIG, per germline (reference sequence). CDR3 length equals 15 residues. CDR3 loop: CAWRDRGHVYNEQFF. CDR3 sequence (DNA): TGTGCGTGGCGGGACAGGGGGCACGTCTACAATGAGCAATTCTTC.

To note about this clonotype: Its ends do not fully match the called genes, so a read error is possible. The gene calls are TRBV29-1 and TRBJ1-6; 7 bases fit TRBD1. The CDR3 runs to 14 residues. Germline V gene lookup returns CDR1 SQVTM and CDR2 ANQGSEA. CDR3 region: CSVRTGTDNSPLHF. As DNA, the CDR3 is TGCAGCGTGAGGACCGGGACAGATAATTCACCACTCCACTTT.

The chain employs TRBV28 and TRBJ2-7; no clear D gene. CDR1 is MDHEN, CDR2 SYDVKM, per germline. Deletions cut 7 bases from V and 0 bases from J, with 7 bases between. This CDR3 region has 12 residues. This CDR3 is CASNLGSYEQYF. The DNA of the CDR3 is TGTGCCAGCAACTTAGGCTCCTACGAGCAGTACTTC.

On this clonotype itself: Because it lacks the conserved phenylalanine or tryptophan at the end, this CDR3 is likely a read error. This chain connects TRBV5-1 to TRBJ2-7; 10 nucleotides align to TRBD1. J was trimmed by 6 bases and V by 4 bases; bases with no gene match: 4. The CDR3 is 13 amino acids. Per germline, CDR1 SGHRS and CDR2 YFSETQ. CDR3 residues: CASSDRDRGEQYL. DNA for the CDR3: TGCGCCAGCAGCGACCGGGACAGGGGCGAGCAGTACCTC.

With respect to this clonotype: Its ends do not fully match the called genes, so a read error is possible. This chain connects TRBV11-2 to TRBJ1-5; 9 nucleotides line up with TRBD1. Germline CDR1 is SGHAT and CDR2 is FQNNGV. The CDR3 sequence is 15 residues long. The CDR3 DNA sequence: TGTGCCTGCAGCTTTGAGGACAGGGGAGGTCAGCCCCAACATTTT. This sequence encodes CACSFEDRGGQPQHF. Together with reference TRBV11-2 and TRBJ1-5, the CDR3 gives the full variable domain: EAGVAQSPRYKIIEKRQSVAFWCNPISGHATLYWYQQILGQGPKLLIQFQNNGVVDDSQLPKDRFSAERLKGVDSTLKIQPAKLEDSAVYLCACSFEDRGGQPQHFGDGTRLSIL.

A remark on this clonotype: A read error may explain this, as a much larger clone is one base away. The chain employs TRBV6-6 and TRBJ2-7; D remains ambiguous. Germline values: CDR1 MNHNY, CDR2 SVGAGI (reference sequence). This CDR3 contains 16 residues. The DNA of the CDR3 is TGTGTCAGCAGTTATTTAGAAACAGCCGACTCCTACGAGCAGTACTTC. Translated: CVSSYLETADSYEQYF.

With regard to this clonotype: This could be a read error, since a much larger clone is one nucleotide away. The V gene is TRBV6-5, the J gene TRBJ2-2; 7 bases are shared with TRBD1. CDR1 is MNHEY and CDR2 is SVGAGI in the germline V gene. The length of the CDR3 is 16 residues. CDR3 coding DNA: TGTCCCAGCAGTGAAACCACAGGGGCCGGGTGGGGGGAGCTGTTTTTT. Translating gives CPSSETTGAGWGELFF.

Concerning this clonotype itself: An end of the junction differs from the germline gene, which may be a read error. The chain joins TRBV11-2 to TRBJ2-5, with D unresolved. Germline-derived CDR1 and CDR2 are SGHAT and FQNNGV. CDR3 length: 13 amino acids. CDR3 sequence reads: CACSFTHWETQYF. For the CDR3, the DNA is TGTGCCTGCAGCTTTACTCACTGGGAGACCCAGTACTTC.

This clonotype turned up a few times. This may stem from a read error, because a much larger clone lies one nucleotide away. A read error is likely, as this CDR3 ends without the conserved phenylalanine or tryptophan. V and J are TRBV6-2 or TRBV6-3 and TRBJ1-5; D uncertain. Germline V lookup: CDR1 MNHEY, CDR2 SVGEGT. CDR3 length: 13 amino acids. V lost 7 bases and J lost 0, with 7 bases in between. The CDR3: CASTDYSNQPQHS. The CDR3 DNA reads TGTGCCAGCACGGATTATAGCAATCAGCCCCAGCATTCT.

V and J are TRBV11-2 and TRBJ1-2; maybe TRBD1 (5 bases). The CDR3 is 14 residues long. CDR1 and CDR2 (germline): SGHAT, FQNNGV. V lost 8 bases, J lost 5 bases, and 18 bases lay in between. The CDR3 DNA sequence: TGTGCCAGCTTTGGGGGACGGAAAGAGTATGGCTACACCTTC. The encoded protein is CASFGGRKEYGYTF.

This clonotype was picked up many times. The gene calls are TRBV12-3 or TRBV12-4 and TRBJ2-5; 9 bases line up with TRBD1. The junction had 4 bases not matched to a gene; V was cut back by 1 base and J by 1 base. This CDR3 is 16 amino acids long. The CDR3 DNA is TGTGCCAGCAGTTTAGGAGACAGGGGGGGCCAAGAGACCCAGTACTTC. This codes for CASSLGDRGGQETQYF.

This chain connects TRBV6-1 to TRBJ2-3; D ambiguous. Germline V CDR1 and CDR2: MNHNS, SASEGT. The CDR3 contains 14 residues. With 3 bases removed from V and 2 bases from J, the gap between germline ends came to 9 bases. The CDR3 region has the DNA TGTGCCAGCAGTGAGGGTCAAATCACAGATACGCAGTATTTT. Translating it yields CASSEGQITDTQYF.

The chain has TRBV5-5 and TRBJ1-1; D not resolved. The length of the CDR3 is 17 residues. CDR1 SGHKS and CDR2 YYEKEE come from the germline V gene (reference sequence). V dropped 0 bases and J dropped 3 bases, with 18 bases sitting between them. The CDR3 bases are TGTGCCAGCAGCTTGGCCCCGTTGGCAGTGGAGTACACTGAAGCTTTCTTT. Its translation: CASSLAPLAVEYTEAFF.